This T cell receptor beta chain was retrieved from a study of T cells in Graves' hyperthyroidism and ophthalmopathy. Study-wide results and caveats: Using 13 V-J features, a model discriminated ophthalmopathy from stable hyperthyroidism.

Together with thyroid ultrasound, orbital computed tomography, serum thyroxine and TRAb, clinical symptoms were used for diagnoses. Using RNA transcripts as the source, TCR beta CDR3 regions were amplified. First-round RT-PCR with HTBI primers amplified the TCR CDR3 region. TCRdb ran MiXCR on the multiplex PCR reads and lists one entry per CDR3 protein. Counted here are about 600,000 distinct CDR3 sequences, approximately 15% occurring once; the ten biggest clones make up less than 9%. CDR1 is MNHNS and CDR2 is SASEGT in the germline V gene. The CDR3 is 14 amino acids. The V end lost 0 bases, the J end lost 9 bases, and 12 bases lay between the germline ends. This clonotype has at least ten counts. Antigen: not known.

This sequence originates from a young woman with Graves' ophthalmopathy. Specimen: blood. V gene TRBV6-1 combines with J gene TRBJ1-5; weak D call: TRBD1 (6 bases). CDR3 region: CASSEAAGVRPQHF. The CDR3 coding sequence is TGTGCCAGCAGTGAAGCTGCAGGGGTTAGGCCCCAGCATTTT.